This T cell receptor beta chain emerged from a study of T cell repertoires in cytomegalovirus infection. The wider study: Indicated by public TCR beta signatures were CMV infection and matching HLA type. Study-level findings and limits: What dominated the ex vivo response were HLA-C-restricted CMV-specific TCR beta clonotypes. Cumulative public TCR beta family frequency identified carriers of CMV plus the relevant HLA.

A single record per CDR3 protein comes from TCRdb applying MiXCR to the reads. The repertoire holds 450,000 to 550,000 distinct CDR3 sequences, approximately 17% seen once, with around 25% in the top ten. This clonotype was picked up many times. Its antigen is undetermined. The germline CDR1 and CDR2 sequences are LGHNT and FRNRAP. V was shortened by 4 bases and J by 7 bases, with 11 bases between the two germline ends. There are 12 residues in the CDR3. The receptor's source is a human donor in good health (CMV status not recorded). Some clones in this sample may be carry-over from other donors' samples. This chain uses TRBV12-5 with TRBJ2-7; D unclear. Material: CD8+ T cells from PBMCs. The CDR3 DNA reads TGTGCTAGTGGTTCTCGCCCCGGGGAGCAGTACTTC. It encodes CASGSRPGEQYF.